This passage covers 32 T cell receptor beta chains from one sample sequenced in a study of PD-1 blockade in classical Hodgkin lymphoma. This table comes from immunoSEQ multiplex PCR, and its TCRdb copy is limited to in-frame clones, with some not included. Of around 14,000 clones in the sample, around four fifths were seen once. The patients all showed relapse after autologous stem cell transplantation, while their brentuximab vedotin exposure varied. Here the sequenced sample was peripheral blood mononuclear cells (PBMCs), taken before the second cycle of nivolumab. These receptors were collected from a human donor with classical Hodgkin lymphoma.

The chain is built from TRBV6-6 and TRBJ2-5; D may match TRBD1 or TRBD2 (6 bases each). V was shortened by 6 bases and J by 3 bases, with 11 bases between the two germline ends. The CDR3 runs to 13 residues. CDR1 MNHNY and CDR2 SVGAGI come from the germline V gene (reference sequence). CDR3: CASRTGAEETQYF. DNA of the CDR3: TGTGCCAGCAGAACGGGGGCCGAAGAGACCCAGTACTTC.

The rearrangement uses TRBV9 and TRBJ1-1; TRBD1 matches at 8 bases. Germline V lookup: CDR1 SGDLS, CDR2 YYNGEE. Trimming took 3 bases from V and 0 from J; bases not matched to a gene: 7. The CDR3 covers 16 residues. The CDR3 region has the DNA TGTGCCAGCAGCGCCCGACAGGGGCCCATGAACACTGAAGCTTTCTTT. Its translation is CASSARQGPMNTEAFF.

This sequence joins TRBV2 and TRBJ2-3; a possible D gene is TRBD1 (6 bases). Germline V gene data show CDR1 as SNHLY and CDR2 as FYNNEI. V gave up 6 bases and J gave up 1 base, with 11 bases separating them. There are 14 residues in the CDR3. The CDR3 region is CASRLDRGTDTQYF. The CDR3 bases are TGTGCCAGCAGACTGGACAGAGGCACAGATACGCAGTATTTT.

The chain is built from TRBV25-1 and TRBJ2-5, with 11 bases lining up with TRBD2. The CDR3 contains 15 residues. Germline values: CDR1 MGHDK, CDR2 SYGVNS. V dropped 3 bases and J dropped 7; count of bases not matched to a gene: 7. CDR3 nucleotide sequence: TGTGCCAGCAGTGATAGCGGGGGGGCTATGGGGACCCAGTACTTC. Its translation is CASSDSGGAMGTQYF.

The gene calls are TRBV7-2 and TRBJ1-1; TRBD1 matches 10 bases. Germline V CDR1 and CDR2: SGHTA, FQGNSA. The CDR3 has 13 amino acids. The J segment lost 8 bases and the V segment lost 1 base, leaving 1 base of the junction unmatched. CDR3 region: CASSLVGQGEAFF. The CDR3 DNA is TGTGCCAGCAGCTTAGTGGGACAGGGGGAAGCTTTCTTT.

The rearrangement links TRBV9 to TRBJ1-1, with no clear D. V gave up 0 bases and J gave up 0 bases, with 3 bases separating them. This CDR3 is built from 13 residues. Germline CDR1 and CDR2: SGDLS and YYNGEE. The DNA of the CDR3 is TGTGCCAGCAGCGTAGTAGTGAACACTGAAGCTTTCTTT. Translation gives CASSVVVNTEAFF.

The rearrangement uses TRBV27 and TRBJ2-7, with a tentative D call TRBD2 (5 bases). CDR3 length equals 15 residues. Trimming left V 5 bases short and J 3 bases short, with 17 bases between. CDR1 is MNHEY and CDR2 is SMNVEV in the germline V gene (reference sequence). Here the CDR3 DNA reads TGTGCCAGCAGTCCGGGGATCAACCTCTTCTACGAGCAGTACTTC. This sequence encodes CASSPGINLFYEQYF.

The rearrangement uses TRBV2 and TRBJ1-4; 11 bases are shared with TRBD1. Germline loops: CDR1 SNHLY, CDR2 FYNNEI. V shed 6 bases, J shed 10 bases, and the junction held 7 bases outside the gene matches. CDR3 length: 14 amino acids. The CDR3 protein is CASRPPGQGGKLFF. The CDR3 DNA follows: TGTGCCAGCAGGCCGCCGGGACAGGGGGGAAAACTGTTTTTT. Looking up the rest from reference TRBV2 and TRBJ1-4 gives the full variable domain: EPEVTQTPSHQVTQMGQEVILRCVPISNHLYFYWYRQILGQKVEFLVSFYNNEISEKSEIFDDQFSVERPDGSNFTLKIRSTKLEDSAMYFCASRPPGQGGKLFFGSGTQLSVL.

CDR3 sequence reads: CSVVPGMGDSNQPQHF. The CDR3 DNA follows: TGCAGCGTTGTCCCAGGGATGGGGGATAGCAATCAGCCCCAGCATTTT. The chain uses TRBV29-1 and TRBJ1-5, with a possible D match to TRBD1 (5 bases). The CDR3 totals 16 residues. The germline CDR1 and CDR2 sequences are SQVTM and ANQGSEA. The V and J ends lost 4 bases and 0 bases respectively, with 16 bases between them.

This clone appeared a few times. The chain employs TRBV5-1 and TRBJ1-3; no firm D call. This CDR3 region has 14 residues. Deletions cut 0 bases from V and 4 bases from J, with 8 bases between. Germline V CDR1 and CDR2: SGHRS, YFSETQ. The DNA of the CDR3 is TGCGCCAGCAGCTTGGGGGCCTCCGGAAACACCATATATTTT. Translation gives CASSLGASGNTIYF.

This chain links TRBV5-4 with TRBJ2-1; D call uncertain. This CDR3 region has 13 residues. Per the germline V gene, CDR1 is SGHNT and CDR2 is YYREEE (reference sequence). Trimming removed 1 base at V and 3 bases at J, with 5 bases between. In nucleotides, the CDR3 is TGTGCCAGCAGCTTGAACAGCTACAATGAGCAGTTCTTC. This gives the protein CASSLNSYNEQFF.

Only a few counts were recorded for this clone. The V and J genes are TRBV10-1 and TRBJ2-3; D may correspond to TRBD1 or TRBD2 (5 bases each). V lost 7 bases and J 5 bases, leaving 13 bases between the germline ends. This CDR3 is 13 amino acids long. Germline values: CDR1 WNHNN, CDR2 SYGVQD (reference sequence). The CDR3 loop reads CASMGDAGDTQYF. The DNA for the CDR3 is TGCGCCAGCATGGGGGACGCTGGAGATACGCAGTATTTT.

The chain recombines TRBV10-2 with TRBJ2-7, with D maybe TRBD1 (5 bases). This CDR3 has 11 amino acids. Germline CDR1 WSHSY, CDR2 SAAADI. V was pared by 6 bases and J by 7 bases, with 10 bases between. The CDR3 here is CASRGAGEQYF. CDR3 DNA: TGCGCCAGCAGAGGGGCCGGGGAGCAGTACTTC.

This sequence joins TRBV27 and TRBJ2-2, with TRBD1 as a possible D gene (5 bases). The V gene's germline CDR1 is MNHEY and CDR2 SMNVEV (reference sequence). The CDR3 totals 16 residues. The ends were cut back, 6 bases at V and 6 bases at J, with 20 bases in the middle. CDR3 in amino acids: CASSLSGAIRAGELFF. The CDR3 DNA reads as TGTGCCAGCAGCCTATCGGGCGCCATCAGGGCCGGGGAGCTGTTTTTT.

The rearrangement links TRBV2 to TRBJ2-5, with TRBD2 identical over 11 bases. Germline V CDR1 and CDR2: SNHLY, FYNNEI. V dropped 6 bases and J dropped 2; count of bases not matched to a gene: 5. The length of the CDR3 is 15 residues. The CDR3: CASRLAGGPQETQYF. The CDR3 DNA is TGTGCCAGCAGGCTAGCGGGGGGACCACAAGAGACCCAGTACTTC.

The gene calls are TRBV6-6 and TRBJ2-2, with D possibly TRBD1 on 5 matching bases. Trimming left V 2 bases short and J 6 bases short, with 13 bases between. Germline CDR1 and CDR2: MNHNY and SVGAGI (reference sequence). The CDR3 covers 15 residues. Written as DNA, the CDR3 is TGTGCCAGCAGTTACAGGGGCCAACCCCCCGGGGAGCTGTTTTTT. Protein sequence: CASSYRGQPPGELFF.

This clone turned up a few times. The chain links TRBV15 to TRBJ1-5, with TRBD1 as a possible D gene (5 bases). Per germline, CDR1 LNHNV and CDR2 YYDKDF (reference sequence). V was shortened by 6 bases and J by 4 bases, with 13 bases between the two germline ends. This CDR3 is built from 14 residues. CDR3 bases: TGTGCCACCAGTACAAACACAGGAAATCAGCCCCAGCATTTT. Protein: CATSTNTGNQPQHF. Full variable domain (outside the CDR3, taken from reference TRBV15 and TRBJ1-5): DAMVIQNPRYQVTQFGKPVTLSCSQTLNHNVMYWYQQKSSQAPKLLFHYYDKDFNNEADTPDNFQSRRPNTSFCFLDIRSPGLGDTAMYLCATSTNTGNQPQHFGDGTRLSIL.

CDR3 DNA: TGTGCCAGCAGCTTCCCAAAACAGGGATCGGTGAACACTGAAGCTTTCTTT. Amino acids: CASSFPKQGSVNTEAFF. The chain has TRBV7-6 and TRBJ1-1; tentatively, D is TRBD1 (6 bases). The CDR3 totals 17 residues. Trimming pared 3 bases from V and 0 bases from J, leaving 17 bases between. Germline assignment: CDR1 SGHVS and CDR2 FNYEAQ.

This chain connects TRBV5-6 to TRBJ1-2; 7 nucleotides align to TRBD1. The germline V gene has CDR1 SGHDT and CDR2 YYEEEE. The CDR3 consists of 14 residues. J lost 5 bases, V lost 4 bases, and 8 bases had no gene match. CDR3 DNA sequence: TGTGCCAGCAGCCTGGGACAGTCACTTTATGGCTACACCTTC. It translates to CASSLGQSLYGYTF. Using reference TRBV5-6 and TRBJ1-2 for the parts outside the CDR3, the full variable domain is DAGVTQSPTHLIKTRGQQVTLRCSPKSGHDTVSWYQQALGQGPQFIFQYYEEEERQRGNFPDRFSGHQFPNYSSELNVNALLLGDSALYLCASSLGQSLYGYTFGSGTRLTVV.

The J gene is TRBJ1-5, the V gene TRBV5-5; 7 bases match TRBD1. The trim removed 4 bases at V and 7 bases at J, leaving 11 bases unmatched. The CDR3 is 15 residues long. Germline lookup yields CDR1 SGHKS and CDR2 YYEKEE (reference sequence). The CDR3 protein is CASSLARQGVQPQHF. CDR3 coding DNA: TGTGCCAGCAGCCTTGCCAGACAGGGAGTACAGCCCCAGCATTTT.

This rearrangement joins TRBV7-3 to TRBJ2-2; D call uncertain. The CDR3 contains 13 residues. Germline V gives CDR1 SGHTA, CDR2 FQGTGA. Trimming removed 8 bases from V and 1 base from J, with 8 bases in between. The CDR3 DNA reads TGTGCCAGCGCCGAGAAGAACACCGGGGAGCTGTTTTTT. Protein sequence: CASAEKNTGELFF.

V is TRBV9 and J is TRBJ2-7; D assignment may be TRBD1 or TRBD2 (5 bases each). The V gene lost 4 bases and the J gene lost 2 bases, with 16 bases spanning the gap. CDR3 length: 15 amino acids. Germline lookup yields CDR1 SGDLS and CDR2 YYNGEE. Here the CDR3 reads CASSTDRDPPYEQYF. CDR3 bases: TGTGCCAGCAGCACGGACCGGGACCCACCCTACGAGCAGTACTTC.

V and J are TRBV27 and TRBJ2-7; the match to TRBD1 covers 10 bases. In germline, CDR1 is MNHEY, CDR2 SMNVEV (reference sequence). The CDR3 totals 15 residues. V lost 0 bases and J lost 3; bases outside the gene matches: 2. CDR3 nucleotides: TGTGCCAGCAGTTTATCGACAGGGGGCTTCTACGAGCAGTACTTC. This translates into CASSLSTGGFYEQYF.

This clone was seen a single time. V is TRBV20-1 and J is TRBJ1-1, with D unclear. The CDR3 covers 11 residues. The germline V and J ends were trimmed by 6 bases and 3 bases, with 8 bases remaining between them. The germline V gene encodes CDR1 DFQATT and CDR2 SNEGSKA (reference sequence). CDR3 sequence (DNA): TGCAGTGCCCCCTGGTACACTGAAGCTTTCTTT. Translated: CSAPWYTEAFF.

This clone has just a few counts. The V gene is TRBV5-8, the J gene TRBJ1-6; 9 positions agree with TRBD1. V lost 1 base and J lost 8; bases outside the gene matches: 10. CDR1 SGHTS and CDR2 YDEGEE come from the germline V gene. The CDR3 consists of 17 residues. The CDR3 region has the DNA TGTGCCAGCAGCTTGACATTTGGGGACAGGGACGATTCACCCCTCCACTTT. Translation: CASSLTFGDRDDSPLHF.

The J gene is TRBJ1-3, the V gene TRBV12-5; TRBD1 matches at 8 bases. Per germline, CDR1 LGHNT and CDR2 FRNRAP. After removal of 1 base from V and 0 bases from J, the junction contained 2 bases not matched to a gene. The CDR3 is made up of 16 amino acids. The CDR3 protein is CASGLGTGLSGNTIYF. The CDR3 DNA reads as TGTGCTAGTGGTTTGGGGACAGGGCTCTCTGGAAACACCATATATTTT.

In its sample, this clone was seen once. The chain recombines TRBV2 with TRBJ1-4; 10 bases line up with TRBD1. The CDR3 covers 13 residues. The germline V gene encodes CDR1 SNHLY and CDR2 FYNNEI. With 7 bases clipped from V and 7 bases from J, the junction kept 3 bases outside the gene matches. The CDR3 is CASKTGGIEKLFF. The CDR3 DNA sequence: TGTGCCAGCAAGACAGGGGGCATTGAAAAACTGTTTTTT.

V gene TRBV2 combines with J gene TRBJ2-5; D not certain. The CDR3 runs to 13 residues. V dropped 1 base and J dropped 0 bases, with 3 bases sitting between them. Looked up from germline, CDR1 is SNHLY and CDR2 is FYNNEI. The CDR3 DNA reads as TGTGCCAGCAGTGAAGGAAACCAAGAGACCCAGTACTTC. Its translation is CASSEGNQETQYF. The variable domain in full, with the rest retrieved from reference TRBV2 and TRBJ2-5, is EPEVTQTPSHQVTQMGQEVILRCVPISNHLYFYWYRQILGQKVEFLVSFYNNEISEKSEIFDDQFSVERPDGSNFTLKIRSTKLEDSAMYFCASSEGNQETQYFGPGTRLLVL.

The chain couples TRBV9 to TRBJ2-1; no definite D call. This CDR3 has 11 residues. CDR1 is SGDLS and CDR2 is YYNGEE in the germline V gene. V dropped 0 bases and J dropped 10 bases, with 5 bases sitting between them. The CDR3, as DNA: TGTGCCAGCAGCGTAGGGCGAGAGCAGTTCTTC. It translates to CASSVGREQFF.

This chain links TRBV18 with TRBJ2-6, with D unresolved. Germline CDR1 and CDR2: KGHSH and LQKENI. The length of the CDR3 is 14 residues. V was shortened by 3 bases and J by 0 bases, with 3 bases between the two germline ends. CDR3 nucleotides: TGTGCCAGCTCACCGGACTCTGGGGCCAACGTCCTGACTTTC. Its translation: CASSPDSGANVLTF.

This clone has just a few counts. This sequence joins TRBV9 and TRBJ2-5; D remains ambiguous. The CDR3 is 13 residues long. Germline V gives CDR1 SGDLS, CDR2 YYNGEE. Trimming cost V 3 bases and J 5 bases, with 11 bases left between them. This chain's CDR3 is CASSANSSETQYF. In DNA form, the CDR3 reads TGTGCCAGCAGCGCAAATAGTTCGGAGACCCAGTACTTC.

Written as DNA, the CDR3 is TGCGCCAGCAGCCAAGATCATGGACAGGGGGGTGTCCCCCTCCACTTT. This sequence encodes CASSQDHGQGGVPLHF. The rearrangement joins TRBV4-3 to TRBJ1-6; 10 bases line up with TRBD1. The V segment lost 0 bases and the J segment 13 bases; nucleotides outside the gene matches: 9. The CDR3 is 16 amino acids. Germline V gene lookup returns CDR1 LGHNA and CDR2 YSLEER.